The clone carrying this TCR beta chain came up many times. The V end lost 7 bases, the J end lost 6 bases, and 16 bases lay between the germline ends. CDR3 length equals 14 residues. Germline V CDR1 and CDR2: WSHSY, SAAADI. The data belong to a study of early T cells in non-severe SARS-CoV-2 infection. Researchers tagged individual cDNA molecules with unique molecular identifiers. In TCRdb, the 5' RACE reads were re-called with MiXCR into one record per CDR3 protein. The data contain tens of thousands of distinct CDR3 sequences, approximately 6.3% of them singletons. The receptor was derived from an adult who was a healthcare worker with PCR-confirmed SARS-CoV-2 infection or an uninfected control (not recorded which). J is TRBJ2-1 and V is TRBV10-2; D is ambiguous. The sequenced sample was whole blood, obtained at baseline. The CDR3 DNA reads as TGCGCCAGCATCCGAGGACCTCCCATCAATGAGCAGTTCTTC. It translates to CASIRGPPINEQFF.